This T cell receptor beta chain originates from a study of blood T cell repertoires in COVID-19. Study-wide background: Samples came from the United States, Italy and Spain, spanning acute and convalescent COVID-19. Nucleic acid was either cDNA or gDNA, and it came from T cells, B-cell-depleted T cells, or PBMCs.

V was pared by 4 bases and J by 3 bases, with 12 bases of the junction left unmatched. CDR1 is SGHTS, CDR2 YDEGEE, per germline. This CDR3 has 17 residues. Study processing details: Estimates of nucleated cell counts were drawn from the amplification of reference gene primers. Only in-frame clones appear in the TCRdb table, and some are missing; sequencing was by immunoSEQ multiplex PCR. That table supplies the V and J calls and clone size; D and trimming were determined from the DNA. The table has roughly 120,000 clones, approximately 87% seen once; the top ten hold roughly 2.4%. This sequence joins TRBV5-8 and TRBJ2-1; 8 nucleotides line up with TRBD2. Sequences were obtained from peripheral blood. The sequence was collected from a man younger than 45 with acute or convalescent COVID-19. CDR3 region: CASSAKGSGSYYNEQFF. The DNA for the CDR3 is TGTGCCAGCAGCGCGAAGGGAAGCGGGAGCTACTACAATGAGCAGTTCTTC.